The present TCR beta chain was sequenced within a study of CD8 T cell repertoires and HIV-1 epitope variants (dated by TCRdb to the early 2020s). As for the study more broadly: T cells were stimulated in separate culture wells with each of twenty-five peptides representing autologous and known Gag and Nef epitope variants. A total of around 83 T cell cultures were run, with each culture condition performed in triplicate except for one peptide, which was performed in duplicate. A CMV, EBV and flu peptide pool, the Ebola AY9 epitope as negative control, and a no-peptide well were included as control conditions. Three Gag epitope families and Nef HW9 and YT9 were included among the tested epitopes. The cultures were grown for roughly ten days in IMDM with gentamicin, and half of the media was changed on days 3 and 7 with IL-2, IL-7 and IL-15 added. An aliquot of 1M T cells was saved as an uncultured baseline condition, separate from the roughly 80 T cell cultures. Using the EasySep Human T Cell Enrichment Kit, T cells were enriched and then co-cultured with an equal number of autologous T cell-negative cells acting as antigen-presenting cells. Study-level results and caveats: About ten antigen-specific TCR beta clonotypes were identified, and about six of them appeared cross-reactive for autologous or known escape epitope variants. Five clonotypes recognized the Nef KF9 family and one clonotype recognized the HW9 family, while no responses were seen to the TAALDMSHF plasma variant. The assay identified only TCR beta chains and indicated proliferation to antigen, not T cell function or cytokine profile.

With respect to this clone: Its specific antigen is unknown. No much larger clone exists at a distance of one base, and base qualities are not known.

The immunoSEQ platform was used to sequence TCR beta CDR3 regions at survey depth. The QIAamp DNA micro kit was used to extract genomic DNA from every cultured and uncultured CD8+ T cell population. In the original analysis: Samples with fewer than 5,000 productive reads were excluded, which removed about 6% of the 75 HIV peptide-stimulated cultures. Sequences were trimmed to CDR3 by a MANAFEST web app, and nonproductive sequences, CDR3s under 5 amino acids, and sequences not starting with C or ending with F/W were removed. Clonotypes were classified as antigen-specific only if expansion was observed in at least 2 of 3 replicates versus the no-peptide control at FDR 0.01, only within one epitope family. A specific clonotype also had to show a frequency at least fivefold higher than in wells stimulated with peptides from other epitope families. TCRdb's version of the immuneACCESS table is confined to in-frame rearrangements and falls short of the full clone set. An unresolved V gene accounts for under half of the shortfall where checked; the remainder is of unknown origin. The V and J calls and clone size were taken over from that table, and D and trimming were inferred from the DNA. The sample table lists 80,000 to 95,000 clones, around 75% of them with a count of one. Approximately 24% of the sample is held by the ten biggest clonotypes.

The EasySep Human CD8+ T Cell Enrichment Kit was used on day 10 to isolate CD8+ T cells from every culture. Trimming takes 7 bases from V and 4 bases from J, and the germline ends sit 22 bases apart. The CDR3 goes from the cysteine to the phenylalanine over 16 residues. Kept here is only the CDR3 DNA, which spans 48 bases and is read in frame from base 1. CDR1 is given as SQVTM and CDR2 as ANQGSEA, both from the germline V gene. This clonotype was obtained from a male donor with HIV. The sequencing sample was made of uncultured baseline CD8+ T cells from peripheral blood mononuclear cells (PBMCs). The chain is encoded by TRBV29-1 joined to TRBJ2-2; possibly the D gene is TRBD1, per 5 matching bases. The CDR3 reads as follows: CSAAPTGTKLTGELFF. The DNA sequence is as follows: TGCAGCGCAGCGCCTACAGGCACCAAACTCACCGGGGAGCTGTTTTTT.